This T cell receptor beta chain is drawn from a study of CD8+ T cells in alopecia areata. This clone was counted a few times. This CDR3 has 14 residues. V was clipped by 1 base and J by 3 bases, with 7 bases between them. Per the germline V gene, CDR1 is LGHNT and CDR2 is FRNRAP. Extracted from the samples, RNA was reverse transcribed into cDNA to serve as the sequencing template. Assay: immunoSEQ multiplex PCR; the TCRdb copy retains only in-frame clones and omits some. The data contain 100,000 to 150,000 clones, 45% to 50% of them singletons. The V call is TRBV12-5, the J call TRBJ1-5; D may be TRBD1 (5 bases). Material: CD8+ T cells sorted from blood, obtained at week 0. This clonotype originated in a human donor with alopecia areata. Here the CDR3 DNA reads TGTGCTAGTGGTTTGGGGGGCAACAATCAGCCCCAGCATTTT. Its protein is CASGLGGNNQPQHF.